The 24 T cell receptor beta chains reported below all come from one sample, sequenced in a study of blood T cell repertoires in COVID-19. TCRdb's table, derived via immunoSEQ multiplex PCR, lists solely in-frame clones and lacks some. The sample carries under 200,000 clones, about 83% recorded once. Sequencing was performed on peripheral blood. Receptors originate from a woman between 65 and 79 years old who had recovered from COVID-19.

This clone was picked up one time. The chain recombines TRBV7-9 with TRBJ2-1; TRBD2 matches 16 bases. This CDR3 is built from 14 residues. J was trimmed by 12 bases and V by 5 bases; bases with no gene match: 4. Germline V gene lookup returns CDR1 SEHNR and CDR2 FQNEAQ (reference sequence). The CDR3 nucleotides are TGTGCCAGCAGCAAAGGGACTAGCGGGAGGGGGCAGTTCTTC. It translates to CASSKGTSGRGQFF.

The V and J genes are TRBV7-2 and TRBJ2-2; D uncertain. With 2 bases removed from V and 4 bases from J, the gap between germline ends came to 5 bases. The germline V gene has CDR1 SGHTA and CDR2 FQGNSA. This CDR3 comprises 13 residues. The CDR3 loop is CASSLPLTGELFF. The CDR3 bases are TGTGCCAGCAGCTTACCCCTCACCGGGGAGCTGTTTTTT.

This chain connects TRBV12-3 or TRBV12-4 to TRBJ2-1, with D possibly matching TRBD2 (6 bases). The V end was cut by 6 bases, the J end by 9 bases, with 15 bases between. There are 13 residues in the CDR3. CDR3: CASSPPLSGEQFF. The CDR3 nucleotides are TGTGCCAGCAGCCCTCCCCTTAGCGGTGAGCAGTTCTTC.

This chain connects TRBV10-3 to TRBJ2-7; D is perhaps TRBD2 (5 bases). The CDR3 has 13 residues. Germline V gives CDR1 ENHRY, CDR2 SYGVKD. The V end was cut by 2 bases, the J end by 7 bases, with 12 bases between. The DNA of the CDR3 is TGTGCCATCAGTGAGGAGGGTCCTGGGGAGCAGTACTTC. It specifies CAISEEGPGEQYF.

The chain couples TRBV20-1 to TRBJ1-2, with 8 bases that match TRBD1. CDR1 and CDR2 (germline): DFQATT, SNEGSKA (reference sequence). V dropped 3 bases and J dropped 8; count of bases not matched to a gene: 5. This CDR3 has 12 residues. The CDR3: CSASTRDRGYTF. Written as DNA, the CDR3 is TGCAGTGCTAGTACCCGGGACAGGGGCTACACCTTC.

A word on this clone: Other DNA sequences in the same sample also yield this CDR3. This sequence joins TRBV18 and TRBJ1-2, with TRBD1 as a possible D gene (5 bases). V gave up 2 bases and J gave up 2 bases, with 6 bases separating them. This CDR3 has 13 residues. Looked up from germline, CDR1 is KGHSH and CDR2 is LQKENI. This CDR3 reads CASSPGGNYGYTF. DNA for the CDR3: TGTGCCAGCTCACCAGGGGGGAACTATGGCTACACCTTC.

This clone showed up just once. The V and J genes are TRBV2 and TRBJ1-2; D uncertain. Germline V lookup: CDR1 SNHLY, CDR2 FYNNEI. The CDR3 covers 14 residues. V was cut by 8 bases and J by 4 bases, with 17 bases left in between. The CDR3 loop is CASPEAPRAYGYTF. Here the CDR3 DNA reads TGTGCCAGCCCTGAAGCCCCTAGAGCCTATGGCTACACCTTC.

The chain is built from TRBV6-5 and TRBJ1-5; D uncertain. The length of the CDR3 is 13 residues. The V gene lost 6 bases and the J gene lost 3 bases, with 9 bases spanning the gap. CDR1 is MNHEY and CDR2 is SVGAGI in the germline V gene. The CDR3 region has the DNA TGTGCCAGCAGGCTACCTCCCAATCAGCCCCAGCATTTT. As protein: CASRLPPNQPQHF.

Remarks on this clone: Compared with germline, one end of the junction differs, possibly owing to a read error. The chain combines TRBV7-7 with TRBJ2-7; 7 nucleotides line up with TRBD1. CDR3 length: 13 amino acids. Germline-derived CDR1 and CDR2 are SSHAT and FNYEAQ (reference sequence). The CDR3 sequence is CASSLAGTVEQYF. CDR3 DNA sequence: TGTGCTAGCAGCTTGGCCGGGACAGTCGAGCAGTACTTC.

The chain employs TRBV11-2 and TRBJ2-1; 11 positions match TRBD2. In germline, CDR1 is SGHAT, CDR2 FQNNGV. The CDR3 length is 18 residues. V was pared by 10 bases and J by 8 bases, with 22 bases of the junction left unmatched. CDR3 bases: TGTGCCACAAAAAGGGGTAGCGGGAGGGCCCTCCCGAGCGATGAGCAGTTCTTC. It translates to CATKRGSGRALPSDEQFF.

CDR3 DNA sequence: TGCGCCAGCAGCCAATCTACAGGGGCCGGGGAGCTGTTTTTT. Encoded protein: CASSQSTGAGELFF. The chain employs TRBV4-1 and TRBJ2-2; 7 bases align to TRBD1. Unmatched junction bases numbered 3, after V lost 2 bases and J lost 6 bases. Germline V gives CDR1 MGHRA, CDR2 YSYEKL. CDR3 length: 14 residues.

This rearrangement joins TRBV19 to TRBJ1-2; a weak D match, TRBD1 (6 bases). This CDR3 is 16 amino acids long. From germline, CDR1 is LNHDA and CDR2 SQIVND (reference sequence). Between the trimmed V and J ends, which lost 4 bases and 0 bases, there was a span of 15 bases. CDR3 in DNA: TGTGCCAGTAGTACCACGCGGACAGTGGCTAACTATGGCTACACCTTC. Translation gives CASSTTRTVANYGYTF.

The chain combines TRBV6-1 with TRBJ1-3, with D hard to call. CDR1 is MNHNS, CDR2 SASEGT, per germline. This CDR3 comprises 14 residues. Trimming took off 2 bases at V and 4 bases at J, with 9 bases between the two ends. DNA for the CDR3: TGTGCCAGCAGTGAATTGTCTCTAGGAAACACCATATATTTT. Translating it yields CASSELSLGNTIYF.

This clone was recorded a few times. The genes are TRBV25-1 and TRBJ2-3; weak D call: TRBD2 (5 bases). V gave up 4 bases and J gave up 2 bases, with 7 bases separating them. CDR1 MGHDK and CDR2 SYGVNS come from the germline V gene. The CDR3 is made up of 13 amino acids. This chain's CDR3 is CASSVGNTDTQYF. The CDR3 nucleotides read TGTGCCAGCAGTGTCGGGAACACAGATACGCAGTATTTT.

The chain carries TRBV19 and TRBJ1-2; 7 bases align to TRBD1. CDR1 LNHDA and CDR2 SQIVND come from the germline V gene (reference sequence). This CDR3 is 14 amino acids long. V lost 4 bases, J lost 2 bases, and 4 bases stayed unmatched. The CDR3 sequence is CASSTPGGNYGYTF. Here the CDR3 DNA reads TGTGCCAGTAGTACCCCAGGGGGGAACTATGGCTACACCTTC.

This clone was seen only a few times. No DNA is shown, since the ends of the CDR3 on it are uncertain; the CDR3 is the one TCRdb lists. The chain has TRBV12-5 and TRBJ1-1. The length of the CDR3 is 13 amino acids, counting both ends. In germline, CDR1 is LGHNT, CDR2 FRNRAP. The CDR3 sequence is CASGLERDTEAFF.

The V and J genes are TRBV5-1 and TRBJ2-5, with TRBD2 identical over 15 bases. CDR1 SGHRS and CDR2 YFSETQ come from the germline V gene. V was clipped by 4 bases and J by 5 bases; unmatched bases: 6. This CDR3 is built from 16 residues. CDR3 protein: CASSAGLAGGVETQYF. The CDR3 DNA is TGCGCCAGCAGCGCCGGACTAGCGGGAGGGGTGGAGACCCAGTACTTC. The full variable domain, with the rest looked up from reference TRBV5-1 and TRBJ2-5, is KAGVTQTPRYLIKTRGQQVTLSCSPISGHRSVSWYQQTPGQGLQFLFEYFSETQRNKGNFPGRFSGRQFSNSRSEMNVSTLELGDSALYLCASSAGLAGGVETQYFGPGTRLLVL.

This clone was seen just once. The chain carries TRBV4-1 and TRBJ1-2; 7 bases agree with TRBD1. Germline assignment: CDR1 MGHRA and CDR2 YSYEKL. This CDR3 has 15 residues. Germline trimming cut 2 bases from V and 2 bases from J; bases unmatched to any gene: 5. The DNA for the CDR3 is TGCGCCAGCAGCCAACTGGGACAGAACAACTATGGCTACACCTTC. Encoded protein: CASSQLGQNNYGYTF.

The chain links TRBV10-3 to TRBJ2-1; TRBD1 agrees at 9 bases. The CDR3 is made up of 15 amino acids. Germline CDR1 ENHRY, CDR2 SYGVKD. Trimming removed 6 bases from V and 8 bases from J; junction bases left unmatched: 11. CDR3 nucleotide sequence: TGTGCCATCAGCCCCGGGACAGGGTTTGTCGATGAGCAGTTCTTC. It is translated as CAISPGTGFVDEQFF.

The rearrangement joins TRBV11-1 to TRBJ2-7; TRBD1 matches at 8 bases. Trimming removed 1 base from V and 6 bases from J; junction bases left unmatched: 11. Germline lookup yields CDR1 SGHAT and CDR2 FQDESV (reference sequence). The CDR3 runs 16 residues. CDR3 residues: CASSLGRTGPGSEQYF. The CDR3 bases are TGTGCCAGCAGCTTAGGAAGGACAGGGCCAGGGTCCGAGCAGTACTTC. Full variable domain (outside the CDR3, taken from reference TRBV11-1 and TRBJ2-7): EAEVAQSPRYKITEKSQAVAFWCDPISGHATLYWYRQILGQGPELLVQFQDESVVDDSQLPKDRFSAERLKGVDSTLKIQPAELGDSAMYLCASSLGRTGPGSEQYFGPGTRLTVT.

The chain uses TRBV24-1 and TRBJ1-5; D perhaps matches TRBD1 (6 bases). In germline, CDR1 is KGHDR, CDR2 SFDVKD. The CDR3 covers 18 residues. V lost 3 bases and J lost 4, with 21 bases in between. Written as DNA, the CDR3 is TGTGCCACCAGTGATCCCCGGGACGCAGGGGTTGGGAATCAGCCCCAGCATTTT. This encodes CATSDPRDAGVGNQPQHF.

The rearrangement links TRBV2 to TRBJ1-6; D is unclear. In germline, CDR1 is SNHLY, CDR2 FYNNEI. V gave up 10 bases and J gave up 15 bases, with 22 bases separating them. This CDR3 spans 13 amino acids. Written as DNA, the CDR3 is TGTGCCACCAAACCCCAGACGGGGTTAATCCTCCACTTT. Translated: CATKPQTGLILHF.

This clone was seen only a few times. The genes are TRBV2 and TRBJ2-7; 10 nucleotides line up with TRBD2. V gave up 5 bases and J gave up 6 bases; unmatched junction bases: 7. The germline CDR1 and CDR2 sequences are SNHLY and FYNNEI. The CDR3 loop spans 14 amino acids. The chain's CDR3 is CASSPAGGPREQYF. For the CDR3, the DNA is TGTGCCAGCAGTCCAGCGGGAGGGCCGCGCGAGCAGTACTTC.

This chain links TRBV7-6 with TRBJ1-1; possible D gene TRBD1, 6 bases. The length of the CDR3 is 15 residues. The V gene lost 7 bases and the J gene lost 2 bases, with 17 bases spanning the gap. CDR1 SGHVS and CDR2 FNYEAQ come from the germline V gene. The CDR3 reads CASTLGGARNTEAFF. Here the CDR3 DNA reads TGTGCCAGCACCCTAGGGGGGGCGAGAAACACTGAAGCTTTCTTT.